These 19 T cell receptor beta chains were sequenced from one sample in a study of T cell responses to AZD1222 COVID-19 vaccine. Profiled with immunoSEQ multiplex PCR; TCRdb holds only in-frame clones, not every one. The table includes 100,000 to 120,000 clones, approximately 90% detected once. Sequencing used peripheral blood, obtained on day 0 of AZD1222 vaccination. Source of these receptors: an adult in good health.

The rearrangement uses TRBV10-3 and TRBJ1-2, with D maybe TRBD1 (5 bases). V was trimmed by 7 bases and J by 2 bases, leaving 8 bases between them. The length of the CDR3 is 12 residues. Germline V lookup: CDR1 ENHRY, CDR2 SYGVKD. CDR3 sequence (DNA): TGTGCCATCAAACAGGAAAACTATGGCTACACCTTC. The encoded protein is CAIKQENYGYTF.

J is TRBJ2-7 and V is TRBV5-6, with D uncertain. Per the germline V gene, CDR1 is SGHDT and CDR2 is YYEEEE. CDR3 length: 13 residues. V lost 4 bases and J lost 4, with 12 bases in between. CDR3 DNA sequence: TGTGCCAGCAGCGTGGGAAGGTCGTACGAGCAGTACTTC. Its translation: CASSVGRSYEQYF.

This clone was seen a few times. The chain joins TRBV5-5 to TRBJ2-3; tentatively, D is TRBD1 or TRBD2 (5 bases each). CDR1 is SGHKS and CDR2 is YYEKEE in the germline V gene (reference sequence). V gave up 7 bases and J gave up 2 bases, with 17 bases separating them. This CDR3 has 15 amino acids. CDR3 sequence (DNA): TGTGCCAGCTTCCCGGGGCTTGCCGACACAGATACGCAGTATTTT. Translated, it gives CASFPGLADTDTQYF.

The chain employs TRBV9 and TRBJ1-3; D remains unclear. The V end lost 0 bases, the J end lost 4 bases, and 2 bases lay between the germline ends. Germline V lookup: CDR1 SGDLS, CDR2 YYNGEE. The CDR3 sequence is 12 residues long. For the CDR3, the DNA is TGTGCCAGCAGCGTAGAAGGAAACACCATATATTTT. As protein: CASSVEGNTIYF. Drawing the rest from reference TRBV9 and TRBJ1-3, the complete variable domain is DSGVTQTPKHLITATGQRVTLRCSPRSGDLSVYWYQQSLDQGLQFLIQYYNGEERAKGNILERFSAQQFPDLHSELNLSSLELGDSALYFCASSVEGNTIYFGEGSWLTVV.

J is TRBJ1-1 and V is TRBV5-6; D not certain. CDR3 length equals 13 residues. Trimming removed 2 bases from V and 3 bases from J, with 8 bases in between. Germline V gene lookup returns CDR1 SGHDT and CDR2 YYEEEE. CDR3 DNA sequence: TGTGCCAGCAGCTTCGAGCCGGACACTGAAGCTTTCTTT. It yields the protein CASSFEPDTEAFF. The variable domain in full, completed from reference TRBV5-6 and TRBJ1-1, reads DAGVTQSPTHLIKTRGQQVTLRCSPKSGHDTVSWYQQALGQGPQFIFQYYEEEERQRGNFPDRFSGHQFPNYSSELNVNALLLGDSALYLCASSFEPDTEAFFGQGTRLTVV.

The V and J genes are TRBV13 and TRBJ2-5, with D perhaps matching TRBD2 (6 bases). The CDR3 sequence is 15 residues long. The V end lost 4 bases, the J end lost 1 base, and 13 bases lay between the germline ends. Per germline, CDR1 PRHDT and CDR2 FYEKMQ (reference sequence). The CDR3 DNA sequence: TGTGCCAGCAGCTCGAACCGGGAGCTCCAAGAGACCCAGTACTTC. Its translation is CASSSNRELQETQYF.

The rearrangement uses TRBV30 and TRBJ1-1; D ambiguous. Per the germline V gene, CDR1 is GTSNPN and CDR2 is SVGIG (reference sequence). The CDR3 has 11 amino acids. The V end lost 2 bases, the J end lost 0 bases, and 1 base lay between the germline ends. Here the CDR3 reads CAWSMNTEAFF. The CDR3 region has the DNA TGTGCCTGGAGTATGAACACTGAAGCTTTCTTT.

V usage is TRBV2 and J usage is TRBJ1-1, with 8 bases identical to TRBD1. From germline, CDR1 is SNHLY and CDR2 FYNNEI. With 8 bases clipped from V and 4 bases from J, the junction kept 6 bases outside the gene matches. The CDR3 loop spans 13 amino acids. The CDR3 bases are TGTGCCAGCCGACAGGGGATTAGCACTGAAGCTTTCTTT. Encoded protein: CASRQGISTEAFF. Using reference TRBV2 and TRBJ1-1 for the parts outside the CDR3, the full variable domain is EPEVTQTPSHQVTQMGQEVILRCVPISNHLYFYWYRQILGQKVEFLVSFYNNEISEKSEIFDDQFSVERPDGSNFTLKIRSTKLEDSAMYFCASRQGISTEAFFGQGTRLTVV.

This clone has more than one count but fewer than ten. The chain couples TRBV6-6 to TRBJ2-7, with D possibly being TRBD1 (6 bases). Germline CDR1 reads MNHNY; CDR2 reads SVGAGI (reference sequence). The CDR3 contains 15 residues. V shed 4 bases and J shed 0 bases, with 13 bases lying between them. The CDR3 DNA reads as TGTGCCAGCAGTTTCTCACAGGGTTACTCCTACGAGCAGTACTTC. It is translated as CASSFSQGYSYEQYF.

The rearrangement joins TRBV18 to TRBJ2-1; 7 bases are shared with TRBD2. The CDR3 is 15 residues long. Trimming cost V 3 bases and J 2 bases; bases outside gene matches: 4. Germline V CDR1 and CDR2: KGHSH, LQKENI. The CDR3 protein is CASSPASGPYNEQFF. CDR3 DNA sequence: TGTGCCAGCTCACCGGCTAGCGGACCCTACAATGAGCAGTTCTTC.

This sequence joins TRBV2 and TRBJ1-2; a possible D gene is TRBD1 (5 bases). The CDR3 spans 12 residues. Germline assignment: CDR1 SNHLY and CDR2 FYNNEI. Between the trimmed V and J ends, which lost 4 bases and 6 bases, there was a span of 9 bases. As DNA, the CDR3 is TGTGCCAGCAGTGTGAAGGGGAATGGCTACACCTTC. Protein sequence: CASSVKGNGYTF.

This clone was seen a single time. The chain employs TRBV5-8 and TRBJ2-2; weak D call: TRBD1 (5 bases). The V and J ends lost 0 bases and 3 bases respectively, with 6 bases between them. From germline, CDR1 is SGHTS and CDR2 YDEGEE. The CDR3 loop spans 14 amino acids. The CDR3 is CASSLAGHTGELFF. For the CDR3, the DNA is TGTGCCAGCAGCTTGGCAGGGCACACCGGGGAGCTGTTTTTT.

This chain uses TRBV12-3 or TRBV12-4 with TRBJ2-1, with D unresolved. V was trimmed by 8 bases and J by 5 bases, leaving 7 bases between them. This CDR3 is 11 amino acids long. CDR3 DNA: TGTGCCAGCCAAACCAACAATGAGCAGTTCTTC. Its translation: CASQTNNEQFF.

This rearrangement joins TRBV6-4 to TRBJ1-1; D remains ambiguous. The germline V gene has CDR1 MRHNA and CDR2 SNTAGT. This CDR3 has 13 amino acids. The V end lost 2 bases, the J end lost 1 base, and 5 bases lay between the germline ends. This CDR3 reads CASSDDENTEAFF. DNA for the CDR3: TGTGCCAGCAGTGACGACGAGAACACTGAAGCTTTCTTT.

This sequence joins TRBV29-1 and TRBJ1-1, with TRBD1 matching over 7 bases. This CDR3 region has 13 residues. The V and J ends lost 4 bases and 6 bases, in that order; junction bases with no gene match: 8. Germline values: CDR1 SQVTM, CDR2 ANQGSEA. This CDR3 reads CSVVPTGVAEAFF. The DNA for the CDR3 is TGCAGCGTTGTACCTACAGGGGTTGCTGAAGCTTTCTTT.

The V call is TRBV5-4, the J call TRBJ2-3; possible D gene TRBD1, 5 bases. The ends were cut back, 1 base at V and 3 bases at J, with 9 bases in the middle. The CDR3 has 14 amino acids. Germline CDR1 SGHNT, CDR2 YYREEE (reference sequence). The CDR3: CASSLRQGTDTQYF. CDR3 bases: TGTGCCAGCAGCTTGAGGCAGGGTACAGATACGCAGTATTTT.

This sequence joins TRBV5-1 and TRBJ2-1; no firm D call. V dropped 0 bases and J dropped 6 bases, with 1 base sitting between them. Per the germline V gene, CDR1 is SGHRS and CDR2 is YFSETQ. This CDR3 has 11 amino acids. CDR3 amino acids: CASSLGNEQFF. The CDR3, as DNA: TGCGCCAGCAGCTTGGGCAATGAGCAGTTCTTC.

The V call is TRBV15, the J call TRBJ1-1; weak D call: TRBD1 (6 bases). V was pared by 4 bases and J by 7 bases, with 16 bases between. Germline lookup yields CDR1 LNHNV and CDR2 YYDKDF (reference sequence). The CDR3 loop spans 14 amino acids. CDR3 sequence reads: CATSTLGLQGEAFF. The CDR3 DNA sequence: TGTGCCACCAGCACATTGGGGTTACAGGGTGAAGCTTTCTTT.

This chain joins TRBV6-1 and TRBJ2-7; TRBD1 might be the D (5 bases). The CDR3 runs 15 residues. The germline V gene encodes CDR1 MNHNS and CDR2 SASEGT. V gave up 1 base and J gave up 3 bases, with 13 bases separating them. In DNA, the CDR3 is TGTGCCAGCAGTGAAGGGATCATAGGGGTCTACGAGCAGTACTTC. Residues: CASSEGIIGVYEQYF.